Detailed here is one T cell receptor (beta chain). Germline CDR1 and CDR2: GTSNPN and SVGIG (reference sequence). This CDR3 has 13 residues. V gave up 2 bases and J gave up 4 bases, with 11 bases separating them. The entry originates in a study of cytomegalovirus exposure and HLA in healthy donors. Amplification used 60 Vbeta primers and 13 Jbeta primers. Assay: immunoSEQ multiplex PCR; the TCRdb copy retains only in-frame clones and omits some. The table includes tens of thousands of clones, approximately 84% detected once. The receptor comes from a girl aged 2 to 9 in good health and CMV-seropositive. This chain links TRBV30 with TRBJ1-2; possible D gene TRBD1, 6 bases. The sample was PBMCs. The CDR3 protein is CAWSLQGIYGYTF. In nucleotides, the CDR3 is TGTGCCTGGAGTTTACAGGGAATCTATGGCTACACCTTC.